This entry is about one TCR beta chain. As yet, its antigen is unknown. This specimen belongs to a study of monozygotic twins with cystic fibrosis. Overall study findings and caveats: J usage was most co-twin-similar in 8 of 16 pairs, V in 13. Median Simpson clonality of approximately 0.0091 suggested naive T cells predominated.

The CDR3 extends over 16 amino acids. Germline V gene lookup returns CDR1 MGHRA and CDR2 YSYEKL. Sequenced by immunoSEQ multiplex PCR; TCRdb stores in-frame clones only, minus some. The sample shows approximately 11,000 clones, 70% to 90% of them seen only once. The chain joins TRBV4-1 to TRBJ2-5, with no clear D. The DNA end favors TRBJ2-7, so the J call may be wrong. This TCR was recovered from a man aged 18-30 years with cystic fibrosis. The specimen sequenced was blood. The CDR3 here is CASSLARRMFPYEQYF. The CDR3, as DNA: TGCGCCAGCAGCCTCGCCAGACGGATGTTCCCCTACGAGCAGTACTTC.